The rows below give T cell receptor beta chains drawn from one sample of a study of T cells in Graves' hyperthyroidism and ophthalmopathy. Each CDR3 protein is one row after TCRdb ran MiXCR on the multiplex PCR reads. Seen here are 550,000 to 700,000 distinct CDR3 sequences, more than 45% observed once, and the top ten hold around a fifth. Sample: peripheral blood or thyroid tissue (not recorded which). The receptors were gathered from an adult woman with Graves' disease, either hyperthyroidism or ophthalmopathy (not recorded which). Each CDR3 is given with its conserved first and last residue. A D gene is named only where the DNA matches it firmly. Clone sizes are given selectively: once, few, many, or a class where the clone is expanded.

TRBJ2-5	many	TRBV20-1	TRBD2	CSATLRRESPFF	TGCAGTGCCACTTTGCGGCGGGAGTCCCCTTTTTTC
TRBJ2-5	NA	TRBV6-1	TRBD2	CAITSGSRETQYF	TGTGCCATCACTAGCGGGAGTCGGGAGACCCAGTACTTC
TRBJ1-3	many	TRBV12-3/TRBV12-4	NA	CASALFGNTIYF	TGTGCCAGCGCTTTGTTTGGAAACACCATATATTTT
TRBJ2-7	NA	TRBV7-9	NA	CASSPDSSFYICSARDGGTYEQYF	NA
TRBJ1-1	few	TRBV3-1	NA	CASSHSPQNTEAFF	TGTGCCAGCAGCCACTCACCTCAGAACACTGAAGCTTTCTTT
TRBJ2-5	NA	TRBV20-1	NA	CSAHENDGGGQETQYF	TGCAGTGCCCACGAAAATGATGGGGGAGGCCAAGAGACCCAGTACTTC
TRBJ2-7	once	TRBV24-1	TRBD1	CATSDRTGGREQYF	TGTGCCACCAGTGATCGGACAGGGGGTCGCGAGCAGTACTTC
TRBJ1-6	many	TRBV20-1	NA	CSASTAAESPLHF	TGCAGTGCATCCACGGCGGCTGAGTCACCCCTCCACTTT
TRBJ1-5	NA	TRBV12-3/TRBV12-4	NA	CASSSGGQNSQPQHF	TGTGCCAGCAGTTCGGGTGGGCAGAATTCTCAGCCCCAGCATTTT
TRBJ1-2	many	TRBV12-3/TRBV12-4	NA	CASKGGGLYGYTF	TGTGCCAGCAAAGGAGGAGGGCTCTATGGCTACACCTTC
TRBJ2-6	many	TRBV7-9	NA	CASSPPGSSGANVLTF	TGTGCCAGCAGCCCCCCCGGAAGCTCTGGGGCCAACGTCCTGACTTTC
TRBJ2-5	NA	TRBV15	TRBD1	CATGFRDRAQETQYF	TGTGCCACCGGCTTTAGGGACAGGGCCCAAGAGACCCAGTACTTC
TRBJ1-1	many	TRBV3-1	NA	CASSQDREAFF	TGTGCCAGCAGCCAAGATCGGGAAGCTTTCTTT
TRBJ1-2	NA	TRBV7-2	TRBD1	CASSLEGTDYGYTF	TGTGCCAGCAGCTTAGAAGGGACAGACTATGGCTACACCTTC
TRBJ2-7	many	TRBV2	NA	CASIPSTDYEQYF	TGTGCCAGCATACCCTCGACGGACTACGAGCAGTACTTC
TRBJ2-7	NA	TRBV29-1	TRBD1	CSVEQTGGNSYEQYF	TGCAGCGTTGAACAGACAGGGGGCAACTCCTACGAGCAGTACTTC
TRBJ2-7	NA	TRBV19	NA	CASKVNSSPPRSYEQYF	TGTGCCAGTAAGGTGAATAGCAGCCCACCGAGGTCTTACGAGCAGTACTTC
TRBJ2-6	NA	TRBV6-6	TRBD1	CASSSRQGRANVLTF	TGTGCCAGCAGTTCAAGACAGGGGAGGGCCAACGTCCTGACTTTC
TRBJ1-1	many	TRBV7-9	NA	CASSSRGRQNTEAFF	TGTGCCAGCAGCAGTAGGGGCCGACAGAACACTGAAGCTTTCTTT
TRBJ1-2	NA	TRBV15	NA	CATSRPGGAEGGYTF	TGTGCCACCAGCAGACCTGGGGGGGCAGAAGGAGGCTACACCTTC
TRBJ2-7	NA	TRBV29-1	TRBD1	CSVEGTGRDEQYF	TGCAGCGTTGAAGGGACAGGGCGGGATGAGCAGTACTTC
TRBJ1-2	NA	TRBV29-1	TRBD1	CSVDLGQGGYGYTF	TGCAGCGTGGACCTGGGACAGGGAGGCTATGGCTACACCTTC
TRBJ2-7	many	TRBV20-1	TRBD1	CSARDRGQGIYEQYF	TGCAGTGCTAGGGATCGCGGACAGGGGATCTACGAGCAGTACTTC
TRBJ2-5	NA	TRBV7-3	TRBD1	CASSSDRGQPQYF	TGTGCCAGCAGCTCGGACAGGGGGCAGCCCCAGTACTTC
TRBJ1-4	NA	TRBV29-1	TRBD1	CSAGASGQRNEKLFF	TGCAGCGCCGGCGCGTCGGGACAGAGAAATGAAAAACTGTTTTTT
TRBJ1-5	many	TRBV7-8	TRBD1	CASSPKIRQGSNQPQHF	TGTGCCAGCAGCCCCAAGATCCGACAGGGCAGCAATCAGCCCCAGCATTTT
TRBJ2-5	many	TRBV4-1	TRBD2	CASSPPGRGPETQYF	TGCGCCAGCAGCCCGCCAGGGAGGGGCCCGGAGACCCAGTACTTC
TRBJ2-5	NA	TRBV2	NA	CASSTPFRAEQETQYF	TGTGCCAGCAGTACTCCGTTCAGGGCAGAGCAAGAGACCCAGTACTTC
TRBJ2-7	many	TRBV11-2	NA	CASSLAFSEQYF	TGTGCCAGCAGCTTAGCCTTTAGCGAGCAGTACTTC
TRBJ1-1	NA	TRBV5-1	TRBD1	CASRFTGGNTEAFF	TGCGCCAGCAGATTCACAGGGGGGAACACTGAAGCTTTCTTT
TRBJ2-5	many	TRBV4-1	TRBD2	CASSQESRQTSGRARETQYF	TGCGCCAGCAGCCAAGAATCACGGCAGACTAGCGGGAGGGCCCGAGAGACCCAGTACTTC
TRBJ1-6	few	TRBV12-3/TRBV12-4	NA	CASSNRDAVSPLHF	TGTGCCAGCAGCAACAGGGATGCAGTGTCACCCCTCCACTTT
TRBJ1-5	many	TRBV12-3/TRBV12-4	NA	CASSLATGFWPQHF	TGTGCCAGCAGTTTAGCGACGGGCTTTTGGCCCCAGCATTTT
TRBJ2-7	NA	TRBV9	NA	CASSQTPLGQQYF	TGTGCCAGCAGCCAAACCCCCCTCGGGCAGCAGTACTTC
TRBJ1-4	NA	TRBV5-1	TRBD1	CASSLGGQGIEKLFF	TGCGCCAGCAGCTTGGGGGGACAGGGGATTGAAAAACTGTTTTTT
TRBJ2-5	once	TRBV9	NA	CASSSGGSGETQYF	TGTGCCAGCAGCTCAGGGGGGAGCGGAGAGACCCAGTACTTC
TRBJ2-5	NA	TRBV29-1	NA	CSVALDGGSAQYF	TGCAGCGTTGCCCTTGACGGGGGCTCGGCCCAGTACTTC
TRBJ1-1	many	TRBV5-1	NA	CASSSQEYTEAFF	TGCGCCAGCAGCTCACAGGAGTATACTGAAGCTTTCTTT
TRBJ2-7	once	TRBV15	NA	CATSQKRAGNYEQYF	TGTGCCACCAGTCAAAAAAGGGCAGGGAACTACGAGCAGTACTTC
TRBJ1-1	many	TRBV12-3/TRBV12-4	TRBD1	CASRGTGEAFF	TGTGCCAGCAGGGGGACAGGGGAAGCTTTCTTT
TRBJ1-4	NA	TRBV15	NA	CATSRDLDRILFF	TGTGCCACCAGCAGAGATCTGGACCGGATACTGTTTTTT
TRBJ2-7	many	TRBV20-1	TRBD2	CSASPSGPSYEQYF	TGCAGTGCTTCACCTAGCGGACCGTCCTACGAGCAGTACTTC
TRBJ2-5	many	TRBV6-5	NA	CASSYSSPGAETQYF	TGTGCCAGCAGTTACTCGAGCCCGGGGGCAGAGACCCAGTACTTC
TRBJ2-5	many	TRBV5-1	TRBD1	CASSLRGQGYQETQYF	TGCGCCAGCAGCTTACGAGGACAGGGGTACCAAGAGACCCAGTACTTC
TRBJ1-1	NA	TRBV19	NA	CASTLGGVTEAFF	TGTGCCAGTACCTTAGGGGGGGTTACTGAAGCTTTCTTT
TRBJ2-5	NA	TRBV29-1	NA	CSVDTRETQYF	TGCAGCGTCGATACGAGGGAGACCCAGTACTTC
TRBJ2-7	NA	TRBV11-3	TRBD2	CASSLGREKNYEQYF	TGTGCCAGCAGCTTAGGGCGGGAGAAGAACTACGAGCAGTACTTC
TRBJ1-2	few	TRBV30	TRBD1	CAWSAAGRGRNYGYTF	TGTGCCTGGAGTGCCGCCGGTAGGGGGCGGAACTATGGCTACACCTTC
TRBJ2-7	many	TRBV7-6	NA	CASSPLAKSTGYSYEQYF	TGTGCCAGCAGCCCATTAGCCAAAAGCACGGGGTACTCCTACGAGCAGTACTTC
TRBJ2-5	few	TRBV10-3	TRBD2	CAISESGGRESQYF	TGTGCCATCAGTGAAAGCGGGGGGCGGGAGAGCCAGTACTTC
TRBJ2-2	many	TRBV6-5	TRBD2	CASLHSGITGELFF	TGTGCCAGCCTTCACAGCGGGATCACCGGGGAGCTGTTTTTT
TRBJ2-7	NA	TRBV15	TRBD2	CATSRDRAGDPYEQYF	TGTGCCACCAGCAGAGATCGGGCGGGAGACCCCTACGAGCAGTACTTC